The sequence of this T cell receptor beta chain was determined in a study of blood T cell repertoires in COVID-19. Overall study context: In each case, the material was cDNA or gDNA derived from T cells, B-cell-depleted T cells, or PBMCs.

V trimming: 4 bases; J trimming: 5 bases; junction bases outside the gene matches: 10. This CDR3 is built from 15 residues. The V gene's germline CDR1 is LGHDT and CDR2 YNNKEL (reference sequence). How the authors handled the data: Nucleated cell counts were estimated from reference gene primer amplification. Repertoires were generated with immunoSEQ multiplex PCR, while TCRdb's copy carries only in-frame clones and drops some. D and trimming were read from the DNA, whereas the V and J calls and clone size are those reported in that table. This table has about 200,000 clones, around 89% appearing once.

The TCR was taken from a woman in her late teens or twenties who had recovered from COVID-19. This chain joins TRBV3-1 (or the pseudogene TRBV3-2) and TRBJ2-5; 7 bases agree with TRBD2. What was sequenced was PBMCs or T cells enriched from blood (not recorded which). The CDR3 region is CASSRRTRIEETQYF. CDR3 bases: TGTGCCAGCAGCCGACGGACTAGGATTGAGGAGACCCAGTACTTC.